The next 25 T cell receptor beta chains were all read from a single sample in a study of blood T cell repertoires in COVID-19. Method: immunoSEQ multiplex PCR; TCRdb's copy keeps in-frame clones and lacks some. The repertoire holds some 380,000 clones, with around 87% as singletons. The specimen was PBMCs or T cells enriched from blood (not recorded which). The receptor source for this set is a man between 25 and 39 years old who had recovered from COVID-19.

This clone was seen only once. This chain connects TRBV6-5 to TRBJ1-5; 10 bases align to TRBD1. There are 15 residues in the CDR3. V was clipped by 5 bases and J by 5 bases; unmatched bases: 6. The germline gives CDR1 MNHEY, CDR2 SVGAGI. The CDR3 DNA reads TGTGCCAGCAGTCTAATAGGACAGGGGGATCAGCCCCAGCATTTT. As protein: CASSLIGQGDQPQHF.

Worth noting for this clone: A read error may produce the germline difference seen at one junction end. The chain has TRBV7-7 and TRBJ2-1; 8 bases are shared with TRBD1. The germline V gene has CDR1 SSHAT and CDR2 FNYEAQ (reference sequence). CDR3 size: 15 residues. CDR3 loop: CASRTGTGQDNEQFF. The CDR3, as DNA: TGTGCTAGCAGAACTGGGACAGGTCAGGACAATGAGCAGTTCTTC.

The chain employs TRBV27 and TRBJ1-6, with 8 bases that match TRBD1. V trimming: 6 bases; J trimming: 0 bases; junction bases outside the gene matches: 16. Germline values: CDR1 MNHEY, CDR2 SMNVEV (reference sequence). The CDR3 is 20 residues long. CDR3: CASSFNPGTGGSSYNSPLHF. In DNA form, the CDR3 reads TGTGCCAGCAGCTTCAATCCCGGGACAGGAGGGAGCTCCTATAATTCACCCCTCCACTTT.

Notes on this clone: Compared with germline, one end of the junction differs, possibly owing to a read error. The V call is TRBV7-3, the J call TRBJ2-2; no reliable D call. CDR1 is SGHTA and CDR2 is FQGTGA in the germline V gene. This CDR3 region has 15 residues. CDR3 sequence (DNA): TGTGCCAGCGGCTTAAGATCCGGGAACACCGGGGAGCTGTTTTTT. As protein: CASGLRSGNTGELFF.

V is TRBV20-1 and J is TRBJ2-1; D is ambiguous. This CDR3 spans 11 amino acids. Trimming took off 3 bases at V and 8 bases at J, with 8 bases between the two ends. Germline V lookup: CDR1 DFQATT, CDR2 SNEGSKA (reference sequence). CDR3 loop: CSASHADEQFF. As DNA, the CDR3 is TGCAGTGCTAGTCACGCGGATGAGCAGTTCTTC.

The V and J genes are TRBV19 and TRBJ1-5; 9 bases are a match to TRBD1. V was clipped by 6 bases and J by 4 bases; unmatched bases: 10. This CDR3 has 16 amino acids. Germline assignment: CDR1 LNHDA and CDR2 SQIVND (reference sequence). CDR3 in amino acids: CASSPFGTGLNQPQHF. Here the CDR3 DNA reads TGTGCCAGTAGCCCTTTTGGGACAGGGTTGAATCAGCCCCAGCATTTT.

This clone appeared a single time. V gene TRBV19 combines with J gene TRBJ2-3; 9 bases are shared with TRBD2. Germline values: CDR1 LNHDA, CDR2 SQIVND (reference sequence). V trimming: 6 bases; J trimming: 1 base; junction bases outside the gene matches: 11. CDR3 length: 17 amino acids. The DNA for the CDR3 is TGTGCCAGTAGCCCAAAACTATTAGCGGGGGGCACAGATACGCAGTATTTT. Translated, it gives CASSPKLLAGGTDTQYF. The full variable domain, completed using reference TRBV19 and TRBJ2-3, is DGGITQSPKYLFRKEGQNVTLSCEQNLNHDAMYWYRQDPGQGLRLIYYSQIVNDFQKGDIAEGYSVSREKKESFPLTVTSAQKNPTAFYLCASSPKLLAGGTDTQYFGPGTRLTVL.

This chain uses TRBV5-6 with TRBJ2-7; D is ambiguous. The germline V and J ends were trimmed by 4 bases and 6 bases, with 8 bases remaining between them. CDR1 and CDR2 from the germline V gene are SGHDT and YYEEEE. The CDR3 is 11 residues long. The DNA of the CDR3 is TGTGCCAGCAGCCGCGCTCTCGAGCAGTACTTC. Its protein is CASSRALEQYF.

The chain links TRBV24-1 to TRBJ2-2; 7 bases align to TRBD2. Germline V CDR1 and CDR2: KGHDR, SFDVKD. Trimming removed 4 bases from V and 6 bases from J; junction bases left unmatched: 10. The CDR3 has 16 residues. CDR3 nucleotide sequence: TGTGCCACCAGTGACTTATTGTGGGGGGGAGCCGGGGAGCTGTTTTTT. Its translation is CATSDLLWGGAGELFF.

This clone occurred a few times. The chain joins TRBV4-2 to TRBJ2-3, with D unresolved. Germline-derived CDR1 and CDR2 are LGHNA and YNFKEQ. The CDR3 loop spans 16 amino acids. V lost 4 bases and J lost 6, with 20 bases in between. The chain's CDR3 is CASSREWSRTFDTQYF. The DNA of the CDR3 is TGTGCCAGCAGCCGAGAGTGGAGCCGCACTTTCGATACGCAGTATTTT.

V gene TRBV4-3 combines with J gene TRBJ1-5; maybe TRBD1 (6 bases). This CDR3 comprises 17 residues. Trimming cost V 1 base and J 7 bases, with 20 bases left between them. CDR1 is LGHNA and CDR2 is YSLEER in the germline V gene. This CDR3 reads CASSQAAFRGGGQPQHF. CDR3 nucleotides: TGCGCCAGCAGCCAAGCCGCCTTTCGGGGGGGCGGACAGCCCCAGCATTTT.

This clone was detected only a few times. The rearrangement joins TRBV7-6 to TRBJ1-6; D remains unclear. V was trimmed by 0 bases and J by 2 bases, leaving 11 bases between them. The CDR3 sequence is 17 residues long. Germline values: CDR1 SGHVS, CDR2 FNYEAQ. The CDR3 protein is CASSLAGIGTYNSPLHF. As DNA, the CDR3 is TGTGCCAGCAGCTTAGCCGGGATCGGCACCTATAATTCACCCCTCCACTTT.

This CDR3 reads CASRDRDQPQHF. The CDR3 bases are TGTGCCAGCAGGGACAGGGATCAGCCCCAGCATTTT. The rearrangement links TRBV12-3 or TRBV12-4 to TRBJ1-5; 8 bases are shared with TRBD1. The CDR3 extends over 12 amino acids. The junction had 0 bases not matched to a gene; V was cut back by 6 bases and J by 5 bases.

The chain has TRBV29-1 and TRBJ2-1, with D tentatively TRBD1 (5 bases). This CDR3 has 13 residues. The V gene lost 4 bases and the J gene lost 5 bases, with 12 bases spanning the gap. Per the germline V gene, CDR1 is SQVTM and CDR2 is ANQGSEA. The CDR3 is CSVAGQPNNEQFF. CDR3 nucleotides: TGCAGCGTTGCCGGACAACCTAACAATGAGCAGTTCTTC.

This sequence joins TRBV19 and TRBJ1-2; D remains unclear. Trimming shortened V by 5 bases and J by 3 bases, and 7 bases separated the two germline ends. This CDR3 has 12 residues. CDR1 is LNHDA and CDR2 is SQIVND in the germline V gene (reference sequence). The CDR3 reads CASSSSDYGYTF. The CDR3 nucleotides read TGTGCCAGTAGTTCGTCAGACTATGGCTACACCTTC.

The CDR3 DNA reads as TGTGCCAGCAGCCCGGGACAGAGAGAAGCTTTCTTT. Protein sequence: CASSPGQREAFF. V and J are TRBV7-9 and TRBJ1-1, with 7 bases lining up with TRBD1. Trimming removed 5 bases from V and 8 bases from J; junction bases left unmatched: 5. CDR1 is SEHNR and CDR2 is FQNEAQ in the germline V gene (reference sequence). CDR3 length: 12 amino acids. Complete variable domain (other parts from reference TRBV7-9 and TRBJ1-1): DTGVSQNPRHKITKRGQNVTFRCDPISEHNRLYWYRQTLGQGPEFLTYFQNEAQLEKSRLLSDRFSAERPKGSFSTLEIQRTEQGDSAMYLCASSPGQREAFFGQGTRLTVV.

V gene TRBV9 combines with J gene TRBJ2-1; weak D call: TRBD1 (6 bases). Trimming pared 0 bases from V and 10 bases from J, leaving 17 bases between. In germline, CDR1 is SGDLS, CDR2 YYNGEE. This CDR3 contains 15 residues. The CDR3 protein is CASSVAQGHFGEQFF. The CDR3 DNA is TGTGCCAGCAGCGTAGCCCAGGGACATTTCGGGGAGCAGTTCTTC.

V gene TRBV3-1 (or the pseudogene TRBV3-2) combines with J gene TRBJ2-5; the D gene is possibly TRBD2 (5 bases). CDR1 and CDR2 (germline): LGHDT, YNNKEL (reference sequence). There are 14 residues in the CDR3. The V and J ends lost 0 bases and 3 bases respectively, with 8 bases between them. CDR3 sequence: CASSQDLAKETQYF. In nucleotides, the CDR3 is TGTGCCAGCAGCCAAGATTTAGCGAAAGAGACCCAGTACTTC.

The rearrangement links TRBV11-3 to TRBJ2-1, with TRBD2 matching 9 bases. This CDR3 region has 16 residues. V trimming: 5 bases; J trimming: 5 bases; junction bases outside the gene matches: 10. Germline V gene data show CDR1 as SGHNT and CDR2 as YENEEA. The CDR3 is CASSQGLAGFNNEQFF. CDR3 coding DNA: TGTGCCAGCAGCCAAGGCCTAGCGGGGTTCAACAATGAGCAGTTCTTC.

This clone has more than one count but fewer than ten. The rearrangement joins TRBV5-6 to TRBJ2-5; 8 positions agree with TRBD2. Germline CDR1 and CDR2: SGHDT and YYEEEE. The V gene end was trimmed by 1 base and the J gene end by 4 bases; junction bases not matched to a gene: 12. The CDR3 is 17 amino acids. The CDR3 nucleotides are TGTGCCAGCAGCTTGATTGTCGGCGGGGGGAACTCAGAGACCCAGTACTTC. Protein: CASSLIVGGGNSETQYF.

V gene TRBV18 combines with J gene TRBJ2-7; maybe TRBD2 (6 bases). Germline V gene data show CDR1 as KGHSH and CDR2 as LQKENI. V lost 3 bases, J lost 9 bases, and 15 bases lay in between. This CDR3 region has 13 residues. DNA for the CDR3: TGTGCCAGCTCACCCGATCCTGGGGGGTGGCAGTACTTC. Its translation: CASSPDPGGWQYF.

The chain is built from TRBV4-3 and TRBJ1-5; D might be TRBD1 (5 bases). V was shortened by 4 bases and J by 6 bases, with 10 bases between the two germline ends. The germline gives CDR1 LGHNA, CDR2 YSLEER. CDR3 size: 13 residues. DNA of the CDR3: TGCGCCAGCAGCCCCAGCCAGGGTCAGCCCCAGCATTTT. Its protein is CASSPSQGQPQHF.

Regarding this clone: The identical CDR3 is also encoded by other nucleotide sequences in the sample. This chain connects TRBV5-1 to TRBJ1-5; tentative D call: TRBD1 (5 bases). CDR1 SGHRS and CDR2 YFSETQ come from the germline V gene. V shed 1 base and J shed 0 bases, with 8 bases lying between them. The CDR3 totals 15 residues. In DNA form, the CDR3 reads TGCGCCAGCAGCTTGTCAGGGTATAGCAATCAGCCCCAGCATTTT. Encoded protein: CASSLSGYSNQPQHF.

This clone occurred a few times. This rearrangement joins TRBV4-1 to TRBJ2-1; 13 nucleotides agree with TRBD2. CDR3 length: 18 amino acids. The V gene end was trimmed by 1 base and the J gene end by 4 bases; junction bases not matched to a gene: 7. Germline V gene sequence: CDR1 MGHRA, CDR2 YSYEKL. As DNA, the CDR3 is TGCGCCAGCAGCCAAGTAGGTGGGACTAGCGGGGCGTACAATGAGCAGTTCTTC. Translation gives CASSQVGGTSGAYNEQFF.

This chain joins TRBV3-1 (or the pseudogene TRBV3-2) and TRBJ1-6; no clear D gene. Trimming took off 4 bases at V and 6 bases at J, with 16 bases between the two ends. The length of the CDR3 is 16 residues. The germline V gene encodes CDR1 LGHDT and CDR2 YNNKEL (reference sequence). For the CDR3, the DNA is TGTGCCAGCAGCCCCTCTGTGGGAGGGTCTAATTCACCCCTCCACTTT. Its translation: CASSPSVGGSNSPLHF.